The 6 T cell receptor beta chains reported below all come from one sample, sequenced in a study of blood T cells in healthy people across ages. The second PCR ran roughly 6 to 11 cycles with a sample-barcoded 5' primer and J-beta primers. TCRdb called the 5' RACE reads again in MiXCR, with one record for every CDR3 protein. This sample carries 380,000 or so distinct CDR3 sequences, roughly half of them seen once, and the ten largest clones take 51%. Material: blood. These receptors were obtained from a man aged 55 to 70 in good health.

The genes are TRBV6-5 and TRBJ2-3; 7 positions agree with TRBD1. There are 14 residues in the CDR3. Trimming cost V 6 bases and J 2 bases; bases outside gene matches: 5. CDR1 and CDR2 (germline): MNHEY, SVGAGI. The CDR3 here is CASRGTAPTDTQYF. The CDR3, as DNA: TGTGCCAGCAGGGGGACAGCTCCCACAGATACGCAGTATTTT.

This clonotype was seen a handful of times. The chain employs TRBV12-3 or TRBV12-4 and TRBJ1-6; 7 nucleotides align to TRBD1. This CDR3 region has 18 residues. V was pared by 1 base and J by 6 bases, with 12 bases of the junction left unmatched. The CDR3 bases are TGTGCCAGCAGTTTAGGTCCAGGGGGGGATCGAGGTAATTCACCCCTCCACTTT. Protein sequence: CASSLGPGGDRGNSPLHF.

Notes on this clonotype: Germline is not matched at one junction end, which may reflect a read error. This chain connects TRBV9 to TRBJ2-3, with D possibly being TRBD1 or TRBD2 (5 bases each). Germline assignment: CDR1 SGDLS and CDR2 YYNGEE. The CDR3 runs 13 residues. The CDR3 DNA is TGTGTCAGCAGCGTAGAGGGGCTAGCTACGCAGTATTTT. It yields the protein CVSSVEGLATQYF. Filled out from reference TRBV9 and TRBJ2-3, the complete variable domain reads DSGVTQTPKHLITATGQRVTLRCSPRSGDLSVYWYQQSLDQGLQFLIQYYNGEERAKGNILERFSAQQFPDLHSELNLSSLELGDSALYFCVSSVEGLATQYFGPGTRLTVL.

This clonotype was recorded a few times. J is TRBJ2-3 and V is TRBV7-2; no firm D call. CDR1 SGHTA and CDR2 FQGNSA come from the germline V gene. The V end lost 5 bases, the J end lost 4 bases, and 10 bases lay between the germline ends. The CDR3 runs to 13 residues. In DNA, the CDR3 is TGTGCCAGCAGCCCCCAGATATCAGATACGCAGTATTTT. Protein product: CASSPQISDTQYF.

This clonotype appeared once. The V and J genes are TRBV5-1 and TRBJ1-5; D gene uncertain. Trimming stripped 4 bases from V and 0 bases from J, with 8 bases between. In germline, CDR1 is SGHRS, CDR2 YFSETQ. This CDR3 is built from 14 residues. The CDR3, as DNA: TGCGCCAGCAGCCTGGGAAATAGCAATCAGCCCCAGCATTTT. Amino acid sequence: CASSLGNSNQPQHF.

The chain carries TRBV3-1 and TRBJ1-1; D may be TRBD1 (6 bases). V lost 5 bases to trimming and J lost 4 bases, with 14 bases between them. CDR3 length equals 14 residues. Germline V gene data show CDR1 as LGHDT and CDR2 as YNNKEL (reference sequence). CDR3 loop: CASSETGIRTEAFF. CDR3 in DNA: TGTGCCAGCAGCGAAACAGGGATTCGCACTGAAGCTTTCTTT.